Reported below is one T cell receptor beta chain. Its target is unknown. The data were obtained in a study of T cell responses to AZD1222 COVID-19 vaccine. Study information: Second doses that came at about 4 or about 12 weeks were put together.

Clones were read by immunoSEQ multiplex PCR, and TCRdb kept only the in-frame ones, dropping some. The table lists about 140,000 clones, more than 85% of them singletons. Germline assignment: CDR1 MDHEN and CDR2 SYDVKM. Trimming at V came to 3 bases and at J to 5 bases, leaving 8 bases not matched to a gene. CDR3 length: 16 residues. Findings and limits, study-wide: The repertoires were collected only after the peak T cell response. Nearly half of spike-specific TCRs reportedly target unmutated variant regions. Seropositive at baseline were only 5 or 6 AZD1222 recipients.

The source is an adult in good health. The starting material was peripheral blood, obtained on day 0 of AZD1222 vaccination. V gene TRBV28 combines with J gene TRBJ2-5; TRBD2 matches at 11 bases. The CDR3 is CASSFSTSGVLETQYF. The DNA of the CDR3 is TGTGCCAGCAGTTTTTCGACTAGCGGGGTCCTTGAGACCCAGTACTTC. The whole variable domain, filled in from reference TRBV28 and TRBJ2-5, reads DVKVTQSSRYLVKRTGEKVFLECVQDMDHENMFWYRQDPGLGLRLIYFSYDVKMKEKGDIPEGYSVSREKKERFSLILESASTNQTSMYLCASSFSTSGVLETQYFGPGTRLLVL.